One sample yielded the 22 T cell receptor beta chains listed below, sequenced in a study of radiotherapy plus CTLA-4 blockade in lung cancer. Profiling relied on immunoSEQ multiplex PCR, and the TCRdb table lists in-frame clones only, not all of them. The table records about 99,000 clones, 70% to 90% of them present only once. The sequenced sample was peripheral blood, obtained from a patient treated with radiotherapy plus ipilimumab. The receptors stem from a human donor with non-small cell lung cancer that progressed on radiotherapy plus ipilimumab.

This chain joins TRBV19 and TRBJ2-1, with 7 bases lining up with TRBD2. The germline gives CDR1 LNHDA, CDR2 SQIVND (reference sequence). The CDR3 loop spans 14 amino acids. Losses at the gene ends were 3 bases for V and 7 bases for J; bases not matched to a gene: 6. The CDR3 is CASSINGGRNEQFF. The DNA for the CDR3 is TGTGCCAGTAGTATCAACGGGGGGAGGAATGAGCAGTTCTTC.

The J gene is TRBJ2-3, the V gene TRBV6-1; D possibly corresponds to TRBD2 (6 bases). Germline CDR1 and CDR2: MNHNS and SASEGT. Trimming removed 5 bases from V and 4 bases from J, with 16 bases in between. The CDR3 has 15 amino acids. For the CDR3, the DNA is TGTGCCAGCAGTACAGCGGGTTTTCACCCAGATACGCAGTATTTT. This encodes CASSTAGFHPDTQYF.

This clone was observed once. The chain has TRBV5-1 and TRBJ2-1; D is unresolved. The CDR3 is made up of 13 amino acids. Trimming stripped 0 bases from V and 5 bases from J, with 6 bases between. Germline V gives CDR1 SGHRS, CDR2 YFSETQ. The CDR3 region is CASSLAVDNEQFF. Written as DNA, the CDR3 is TGCGCCAGCAGCTTGGCCGTCGACAATGAGCAGTTCTTC. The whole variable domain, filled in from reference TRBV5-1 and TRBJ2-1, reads KAGVTQTPRYLIKTRGQQVTLSCSPISGHRSVSWYQQTPGQGLQFLFEYFSETQRNKGNFPGRFSGRQFSNSRSEMNVSTLELGDSALYLCASSLAVDNEQFFGPGTRLTVL.

The CDR3, as DNA: TGTGCCAGCAGCCAAGGTCTTGGGGGGGCGCACGGGTACGAGCAGTACTTC. It is translated as CASSQGLGGAHGYEQYF. V is TRBV4-2 and J is TRBJ2-7; weak D call: TRBD2 (7 bases). V lost 1 base and J 4 bases, leaving 20 bases between the germline ends. This CDR3 is built from 17 residues. From germline, CDR1 is LGHNA and CDR2 YNFKEQ.

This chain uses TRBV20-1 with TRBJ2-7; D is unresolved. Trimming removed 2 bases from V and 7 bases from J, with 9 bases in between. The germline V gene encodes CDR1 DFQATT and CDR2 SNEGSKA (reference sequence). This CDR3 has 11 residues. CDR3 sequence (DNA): TGCAGTGCTAGATCCACGGAAGAGCAGTACTTC. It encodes CSARSTEEQYF.

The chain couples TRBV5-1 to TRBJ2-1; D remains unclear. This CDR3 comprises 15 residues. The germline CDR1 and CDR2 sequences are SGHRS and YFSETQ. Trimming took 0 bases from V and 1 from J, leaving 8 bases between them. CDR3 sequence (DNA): TGCGCCAGCAGCTTGGAGGTAGATTCCTACAATGAGCAGTTCTTC. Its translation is CASSLEVDSYNEQFF.

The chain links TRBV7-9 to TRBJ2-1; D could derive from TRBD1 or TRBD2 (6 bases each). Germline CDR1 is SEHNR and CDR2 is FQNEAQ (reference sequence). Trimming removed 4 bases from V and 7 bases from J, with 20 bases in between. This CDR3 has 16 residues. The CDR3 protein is CASSSHDRTMRNEQFF. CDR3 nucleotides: TGTGCCAGCAGCTCGCACGACAGGACTATGAGGAATGAGCAGTTCTTC. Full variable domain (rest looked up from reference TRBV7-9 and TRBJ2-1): DTGVSQNPRHKITKRGQNVTFRCDPISEHNRLYWYRQTLGQGPEFLTYFQNEAQLEKSRLLSDRFSAERPKGSFSTLEIQRTEQGDSAMYLCASSSHDRTMRNEQFFGPGTRLTVL.

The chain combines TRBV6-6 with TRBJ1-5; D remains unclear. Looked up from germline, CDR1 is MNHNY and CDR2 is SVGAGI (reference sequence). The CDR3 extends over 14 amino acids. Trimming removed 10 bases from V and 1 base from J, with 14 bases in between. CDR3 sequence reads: CATGEAVSNQPQHF. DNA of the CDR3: TGTGCCACCGGAGAGGCAGTCAGCAATCAGCCCCAGCATTTT.

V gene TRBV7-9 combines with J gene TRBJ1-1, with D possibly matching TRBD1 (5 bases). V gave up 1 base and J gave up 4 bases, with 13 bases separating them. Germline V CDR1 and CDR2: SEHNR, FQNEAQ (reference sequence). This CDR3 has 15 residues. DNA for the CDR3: TGTGCCAGCAGCTTAGACAGGCAGATCCCCACTGAAGCTTTCTTT. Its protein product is CASSLDRQIPTEAFF.

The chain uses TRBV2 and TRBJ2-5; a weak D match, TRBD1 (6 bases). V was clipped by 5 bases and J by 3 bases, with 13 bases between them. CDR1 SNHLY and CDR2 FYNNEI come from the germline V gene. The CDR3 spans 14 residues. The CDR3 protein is CASSKDSAKETQYF. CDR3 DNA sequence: TGTGCCAGCAGTAAGGACAGCGCGAAAGAGACCCAGTACTTC.

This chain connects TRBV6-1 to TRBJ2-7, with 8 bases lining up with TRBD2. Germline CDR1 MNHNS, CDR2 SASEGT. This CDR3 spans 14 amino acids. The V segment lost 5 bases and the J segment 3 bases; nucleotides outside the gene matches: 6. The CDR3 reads CASSTVAGSYEQYF. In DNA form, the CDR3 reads TGTGCCAGCAGTACCGTAGCGGGAAGCTACGAGCAGTACTTC.

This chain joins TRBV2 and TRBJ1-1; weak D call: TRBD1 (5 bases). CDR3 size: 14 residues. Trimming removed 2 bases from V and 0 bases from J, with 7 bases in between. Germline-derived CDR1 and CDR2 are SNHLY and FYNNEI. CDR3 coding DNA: TGTGCCAGCAGTGAACGACAGCTGAACACTGAAGCTTTCTTT. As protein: CASSERQLNTEAFF.

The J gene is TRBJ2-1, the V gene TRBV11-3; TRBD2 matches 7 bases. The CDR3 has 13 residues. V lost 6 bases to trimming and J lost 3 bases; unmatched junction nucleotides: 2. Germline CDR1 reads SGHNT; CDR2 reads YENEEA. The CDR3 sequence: CASRTGGYNEQFF. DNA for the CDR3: TGTGCCAGCAGGACGGGGGGCTACAATGAGCAGTTCTTC.

CDR3 in amino acids: CASSLVSGSWEQYF. Written as DNA, the CDR3 is TGTGCCAGCAGCTTAGTGTCCGGATCTTGGGAGCAGTACTTC. The J gene is TRBJ2-7, the V gene TRBV7-9; the D is unclear. Germline V gives CDR1 SEHNR, CDR2 FQNEAQ (reference sequence). There are 14 residues in the CDR3. V gave up 1 base and J gave up 7 bases, with 14 bases separating them.

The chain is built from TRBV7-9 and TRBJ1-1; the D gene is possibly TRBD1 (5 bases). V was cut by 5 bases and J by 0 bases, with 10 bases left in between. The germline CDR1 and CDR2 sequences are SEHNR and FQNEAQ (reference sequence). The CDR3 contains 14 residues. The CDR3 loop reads CASSPATVNTEAFF. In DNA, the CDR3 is TGTGCCAGCAGCCCCGCGACAGTGAACACTGAAGCTTTCTTT. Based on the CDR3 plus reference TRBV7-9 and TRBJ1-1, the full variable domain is DTGVSQNPRHKITKRGQNVTFRCDPISEHNRLYWYRQTLGQGPEFLTYFQNEAQLEKSRLLSDRFSAERPKGSFSTLEIQRTEQGDSAMYLCASSPATVNTEAFFGQGTRLTVV.

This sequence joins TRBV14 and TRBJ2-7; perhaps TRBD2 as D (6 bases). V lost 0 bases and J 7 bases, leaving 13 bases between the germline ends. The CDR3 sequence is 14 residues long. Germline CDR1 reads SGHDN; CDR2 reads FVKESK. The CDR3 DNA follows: TGTGCCAGCAGCCAAGATTGGGGACTTCCGGAGCAGTACTTC. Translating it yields CASSQDWGLPEQYF.

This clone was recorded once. In DNA form, the CDR3 reads TGCGCCAGCAGCCAAGTCTTTAGGGGGAACACTGAAGCTTTCTTT. Its protein is CASSQVFRGNTEAFF. The J gene is TRBJ1-1, the V gene TRBV4-1; a weak D match, TRBD1 (5 bases). CDR1 MGHRA and CDR2 YSYEKL come from the germline V gene. This CDR3 has 15 residues. Trimming left V 1 base short and J 1 base short, with 10 bases between.

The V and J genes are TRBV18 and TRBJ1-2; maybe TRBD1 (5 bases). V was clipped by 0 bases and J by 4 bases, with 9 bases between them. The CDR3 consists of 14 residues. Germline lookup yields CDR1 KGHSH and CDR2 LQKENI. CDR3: CASSPPAGGYGYTF. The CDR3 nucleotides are TGTGCCAGCTCACCACCGGCTGGGGGCTATGGCTACACCTTC.

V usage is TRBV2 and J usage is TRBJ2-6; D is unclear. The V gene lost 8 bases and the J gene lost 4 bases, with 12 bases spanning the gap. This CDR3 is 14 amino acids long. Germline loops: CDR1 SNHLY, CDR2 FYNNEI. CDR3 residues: CASGEVGGANVLTF. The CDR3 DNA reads TGTGCCAGCGGAGAGGTGGGAGGGGCCAACGTCCTGACTTTC.

This chain's CDR3 is CASSQARLAGADEQYF. For the CDR3, the DNA is TGTGCCAGCAGCCAAGCAAGATTAGCGGGAGCGGACGAGCAGTACTTC. This chain links TRBV4-2 with TRBJ2-7, with 9 bases aligning to TRBD2. Trimming cost V 1 base and J 5 bases; bases outside gene matches: 9. This CDR3 spans 16 amino acids. Per the germline V gene, CDR1 is LGHNA and CDR2 is YNFKEQ.

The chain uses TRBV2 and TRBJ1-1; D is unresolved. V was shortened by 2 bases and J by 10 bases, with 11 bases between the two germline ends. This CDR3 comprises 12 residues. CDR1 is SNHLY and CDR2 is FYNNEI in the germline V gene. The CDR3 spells CASSENSLRAFF. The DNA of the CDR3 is TGTGCCAGCAGTGAAAATAGCCTCCGAGCTTTCTTT.

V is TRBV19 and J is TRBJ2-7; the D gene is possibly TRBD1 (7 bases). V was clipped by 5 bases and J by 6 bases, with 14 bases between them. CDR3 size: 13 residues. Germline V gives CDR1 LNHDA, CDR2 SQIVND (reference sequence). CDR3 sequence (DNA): TGTGCCAGTAGTCTCGGACAGGAGGGCGAGCAGTACTTC. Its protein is CASSLGQEGEQYF. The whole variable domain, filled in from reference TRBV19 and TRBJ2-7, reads DGGITQSPKYLFRKEGQNVTLSCEQNLNHDAMYWYRQDPGQGLRLIYYSQIVNDFQKGDIAEGYSVSREKKESFPLTVTSAQKNPTAFYLCASSLGQEGEQYFGPGTRLTVT.